These T cell receptor beta chains were read from a single sample in a study of OX40 agonist ivuxolimab in advanced cancers. Sequenced by immunoSEQ multiplex PCR; TCRdb stores in-frame clones only, minus some. Of roughly 110,000 clones detected, about nine tenths appear once; the ten largest clones hold approximately 0.48%. The input for sequencing was CD4+ or CD8+ T cells sorted from blood, taken in a trial of the OX40 agonist ivuxolimab. These receptors all come from an adult with an advanced solid tumor such as melanoma, head and neck, liver or kidney cancer. The CDR3 runs from the conserved cysteine through the conserved F or W. D genes are given only for firm matches. Clone size appears in some rows only: once, few, many, or a class for an expanded clone.

j_gene	v_gene	d_gene	abundance	CDR3nt	CDR3aa
TRBJ2-3	TRBV20-1	NA	NA	TGCAGTGCTCCGGAAGGAGATACGCAGTATTTT	CSAPEGDTQYF
TRBJ2-5	TRBV7-2	TRBD1	NA	TGTGCCAGCAGCTTAATAGTGGGACAGGGGGGGAGAGAGACCCAGTACTTC	CASSLIVGQGGRETQYF
TRBJ1-2	TRBV6-6	NA	NA	TGTGCCAGCAGTTACTCAGCTATTCTGGTCACCTTC	CASSYSAILVTF
TRBJ1-3	TRBV5-1	NA	NA	TGCGCCAGCAGCTTGGACGCAGGCGGAGGGGGAAACACCATATATTTT	CASSLDAGGGGNTIYF
TRBJ2-4	TRBV19	TRBD1	NA	TGTGCCAGTAGTATATCGGTCAGGGGGTCATTGGGGAACATTCAGTACTTC	CASSISVRGSLGNIQYF
TRBJ2-1	TRBV15	NA	NA	TGTGCCACCAGCAGAGAGTCAGTAAATGAGCAGTTCTTC	CATSRESVNEQFF
TRBJ1-5	TRBV19	TRBD1	NA	TGTGCCAGTAGTACCGACAGGGCCCAGCCCCAGCATTTT	CASSTDRAQPQHF
TRBJ1-1	TRBV7-9	TRBD1	NA	TGTGCCAGCAGCTTCGGACAGGGAACGGACACTGAAGCTTTCTTT	CASSFGQGTDTEAFF
TRBJ2-2	TRBV14	NA	once	TGTGCCAGCAGCCAAGATAATATGGCAGTAAGCACCGGGGAGCTGTTTTTT	CASSQDNMAVSTGELFF
TRBJ1-6	TRBV30	NA	once	TGTGCCTGGAGTGGGGCCCCCCGGTCACCCCTCCACTTT	CAWSGAPRSPLHF
TRBJ1-2	TRBV7-3	TRBD1	NA	TGTGCCAGCAGCTCCAGACAGGGGGATGGCTACACCTTC	CASSSRQGDGYTF
TRBJ2-7	TRBV4-1	NA	NA	TGCGCCAGCAGCCAAGTGGGACCCCTTGTCGAGCAGTACTTC	CASSQVGPLVEQYF
TRBJ2-1	TRBV11-1	TRBD2	few	TGTGCCAGCAGCGGGGGATCGAAACTAGCGGCACCCCTGGATGAGCAGTTCTTC	CASSGGSKLAAPLDEQFF
TRBJ2-1	TRBV6-5	NA	NA	TGTGCCAGCAGTTTCAGCCGGGGTTACAATGAGCAGTTCTTC	CASSFSRGYNEQFF
TRBJ1-2	TRBV6-4	NA	NA	TGTGCCAGCAGGCAAAGCCTCATTGATTATGGCTACACCTTC	CASRQSLIDYGYTF
TRBJ2-1	TRBV5-4	TRBD2	few	TGTGCCATCACCTCGGGGGGTCGGAATGAGCAGTTCTTC	CAITSGGRNEQFF
TRBJ2-7	TRBV28	NA	NA	TGTGCCAGCAGTTCGCCGGGTGTAAAGGCGGACGAGCAGTACTTC	CASSSPGVKADEQYF
TRBJ1-2	TRBV7-9	NA	NA	TGTGCCAGCAGCGAGGTTAGCTATGGCTACACCTTC	CASSEVSYGYTF
TRBJ1-6	TRBV6-5	TRBD1	NA	TGTGCCAGCAGCCGAGGACAGGGGAATTCACCCCTCCACTTT	CASSRGQGNSPLHF